The rows below give T cell receptor beta chains drawn from one sample of a study of pediatric ulcerative colitis. Sequencing used immunoSEQ multiplex PCR; TCRdb keeps in-frame clones, though not all of them. The sample holds about 14,000 clones, 70% to 90% seen once. Sequenced material: blood. These receptors were taken from a boy between 5 and 17 years old with moderate ulcerative colitis. Both conserved end residues are part of each CDR3. D genes are given only for firm matches. Part of the rows lack a size; the others show once, few, many or a class for expanded clones.

size	J	V	D	DNA	CDR3
.	TRBJ2-2	TRBV7-9	.	TGTGCCAGCAGCTTATCTATGCAGTCGAACACCGGGGAGCTGTTTTTT	CASSLSMQSNTGELFF
.	TRBJ2-5	TRBV5-6	TRBD2	TGTGCCAGCAGCTTGGGGACTAGGGGCGAGACCCAGTACTTC	CASSLGTRGETQYF
.	TRBJ1-1	TRBV10-1	.	TGCGCCAGCAGTGGCTCTTTTTACACTGAAGCTTTCTTT	CASSGSFYTEAFF
.	TRBJ2-3	TRBV5-1	TRBD1	TGCGCCAGCAGCGTTGAGACAGGGGGCATTAAAGATACGCAGTATTTT	CASSVETGGIKDTQYF
.	TRBJ2-1	TRBV27	.	TGTGCCAGCAGTTTGCAAGCACGCTCCTACAATGAGCAGTTCTTC	CASSLQARSYNEQFF
.	TRBJ1-3	TRBV7-3	.	TGTGCCAGCAGCCGCGTCTGTTATCAGTCCTCTGGAAACACCATATATTTT	CASSRVCYQSSGNTIYF
.	TRBJ2-4	TRBV28	TRBD1	TGTGCCAGCAATCGGGACAGTCACATTCAGTACTTC	CASNRDSHIQYF
few	TRBJ1-5	TRBV7-2	.	TGTGCCAGCAGCTTTACGGTGGGCAATCAGCCCCAGCATTTT	CASSFTVGNQPQHF
once	TRBJ1-6	TRBV7-9	.	TGTGCCAGCAGCCCCCCCTCAGTTCAGGCCCTCCACTTT	CASSPPSVQALHF
.	TRBJ2-1	TRBV29-1	.	TGCAGCGTTCTCTCGGGGGGCGCGTACAATGAGCAGTTCTTC	CSVLSGGAYNEQFF
.	TRBJ1-1	TRBV18	.	TGTGCCAGCTCACCAAAATGGGGGGTGGACACTGAAGCTTTCTTT	CASSPKWGVDTEAFF
.	TRBJ2-1	TRBV7-2	TRBD2	TGTGCCAGCAGCTTAGTAGCGGGGAATTACAATGAGCAGTTCTTC	CASSLVAGNYNEQFF
.	TRBJ2-7	TRBV7-8	TRBD2	TGTGCCAGCAGCTCCCTTAGCGGGGGGCTTTACGAGCAGTACTTC	CASSSLSGGLYEQYF
.	TRBJ1-1	TRBV7-9	.	TGTGCCAGCAGCTTAGACAGCAACACTGAAGCTTTCTTT	CASSLDSNTEAFF
.	TRBJ2-7	TRBV11-3	TRBD2	TGTGCCAGCAGCCAAACTAGCGGGGGCTCCTACGAGCAGTACTTC	CASSQTSGGSYEQYF
.	TRBJ2-7	TRBV11-2	.	TGTGCCAGCAGCTTATGGGGGGAATACGAGCAGTACTTC	CASSLWGEYEQYF
.	TRBJ2-3	TRBV5-1	TRBD2	TGCGCCAGCAGTTCGTTGGGACTAGCGTTAGATACGCAGTATTTT	CASSSLGLALDTQYF
.	TRBJ2-7	TRBV6-1	TRBD2	TGTGCCAGCAGTGAAACGGGGGGACCGGTCTCCTACGAGCAGTACTTC	CASSETGGPVSYEQYF
.	TRBJ2-1	TRBV2	TRBD2	TGTGCCAGCCCGGGACTAGCGGGAGGGCCCTCCTACAATGAGCAGTTCTTC	CASPGLAGGPSYNEQFF
.	TRBJ2-3	TRBV5-1	.	TGCGCCAGCAGCCAGGCGAGCGGAGCAAGTAGAGATACGCAGTATTTT	CASSQASGASRDTQYF
.	TRBJ2-5	TRBV2	.	TGTGCCAGCAACCGGGACGGGTACCAAGAGACCCAGTACTTC	CASNRDGYQETQYF
once	TRBJ2-1	TRBV2	TRBD2	TGTGCCAGCAGAGCTAGCGGCGAGCAGTTCTTC	CASRASGEQFF
once	TRBJ2-1	TRBV5-1	.	TGCGCCACAGGTAGGGAAAGCTCCTACAATGAGCAGTTCTTC	CATGRESSYNEQFF
once	TRBJ2-1	TRBV6-5	TRBD2	TGTGCCAGCAGTGGTCTAGCGGGGGGGGACAATGAGCAGTTCTTC	CASSGLAGGDNEQFF
.	TRBJ1-5	TRBV6-6	TRBD1	TGTGCCAGCAGATGGACAGGGATTAGCAATCAGCCCCAGCATTTT	CASRWTGISNQPQHF
few	TRBJ1-5	TRBV4-2	.	TGTGCCAGCAGCCAACACCAAGGCGGGGATCAGCCCCAGCATTTT	CASSQHQGGDQPQHF
.	TRBJ1-2	TRBV21-1	.	TGTGCCAGCCTTGGATGCAATCGACCCACCTTC	CASLGCNRPTF
.	TRBJ2-5	TRBV11-3	.	TGTGCCAGCAGCTCCCTATCCGTCCCCCAGTACTTC	CASSSLSVPQYF
.	TRBJ2-2	TRBV7-7	TRBD1	TGTGCCAGCAGCTCAACAGGGGGAGCCACCGGGGAGCTGTTTTTT	CASSSTGGATGELFF
.	TRBJ1-2	TRBV7-6	.	TGTGCCAGCAGCTTAGGGGCGTACTATGGCTACACCTTC	CASSLGAYYGYTF
.	TRBJ1-1	TRBV18	.	TGTGCCAGCTCACCAATAGGGGTGAACACTGAAGCTTTCTTT	CASSPIGVNTEAFF
.	TRBJ1-2	TRBV19	.	TGTGCCAGTGTGGGCGGGACGGCAGCTAGCGGCTACACCTTC	CASVGGTAASGYTF
.	TRBJ2-1	TRBV29-1	.	TGCAGCGTTCATCCTAGACTGGGGAATGAGCAGTTCTTC	CSVHPRLGNEQFF
.	TRBJ2-5	TRBV5-1	.	TGCGCCAGCAGCTCGACGGCCAGTCAAGAGACCCAGTACTTC	CASSSTASQETQYF
.	TRBJ2-2	TRBV21-1	.	TGTGCCAGCAGCAAAGGTCTGTGGACTAGTCCTATCACAAAGAACACCGGGGAGCTGTTTTTT	CASSKGLWTSPITKNTGELFF
.	TRBJ1-5	TRBV5-4	.	TGTGCCAGCAGTCAGCCCCAGCATTTT	CASSQPQHF
.	TRBJ1-5	TRBV4-2	.	TGTGCCAGCAGCCAAGATGTGAACAGTGGGTTCAATCAGCCCCAGCATTTT	CASSQDVNSGFNQPQHF
.	TRBJ2-5	TRBV9	.	TGTGCCAGCAGCCACGGGGGGACCCAGTACTTC	CASSHGGTQYF
.	TRBJ1-1	TRBV5-1	.	TGCGCCAGCAGCTTGGAGAGGATGAACACTGAAGCTTTCTTT	CASSLERMNTEAFF
.	TRBJ2-7	TRBV29-1	TRBD2	TGCAGCGTTGAAGGGGGAAGCGGGAGGACGTACGAGCAGTACTTC	CSVEGGSGRTYEQYF
.	TRBJ2-2	TRBV2	.	TGTGCCAGCAGTGAATTCATCGGACGGCCCTCTGGCACCGGGGAGCTGTTTTTT	CASSEFIGRPSGTGELFF
.	TRBJ2-1	TRBV11-1	.	TGTGCCAGCAGCTTAGGTATCTACAATGAGCAGTTCTTC	CASSLGIYNEQFF
.	TRBJ1-2	TRBV28	.	TGTGCCAGCAGCCTACAGGGCGACTATGGCTACACCTTC	CASSLQGDYGYTF
.	TRBJ2-3	TRBV15	TRBD2	TGTGCCACCAGCAGCCTAGCGGGAGTAGGGACAGATACGCAGTATTTT	CATSSLAGVGTDTQYF
.	TRBJ2-3	TRBV5-1	TRBD2	TGCGCCAGCAGCTTGGTAGCGGGGAGCGACACAGATACGCAGTATTTT	CASSLVAGSDTDTQYF
once	TRBJ1-5	TRBV4-1	TRBD1	TGCGCCAGCAGCCAAGATAGTGGGGACAGGGGTTATAGCAATCAGCCCCAGCATTTT	CASSQDSGDRGYSNQPQHF
.	TRBJ2-5	TRBV19	.	TGTGCCAGTAGAGCCGGGATAGGAACCCAGTACTTC	CASRAGIGTQYF
.	TRBJ1-1	TRBV5-6	.	TGTGCCAGCAACATTAAACGGCCACATGGGACTGAAGCTTTCTTT	CASNIKRPHGTEAFF
.	TRBJ2-1	TRBV7-6	.	TGTGCCAGCAGCTTAGCGAAGGGACCGCACGCTCGCTCCTACAATGAGCAGTTCTTC	CASSLAKGPHARSYNEQFF
.	TRBJ1-3	TRBV28	.	TGTGCCAGCAACGGGCAGGGGCTCTCTGGAAACACCATATATTTT	CASNGQGLSGNTIYF
.	TRBJ2-7	TRBV28	.	TGTGCCAGCAGTCGCCCTCTCCGGGACTACGAGCAGTACTTC	CASSRPLRDYEQYF
.	TRBJ1-5	TRBV28	.	TGTGCCAGTCAGGTTGGATGGTTTACCCAGCATTTT	CASQVGWFTQHF
.	TRBJ2-7	TRBV7-9	.	TGTGCCAGCAGCTCCCTAGGGCTCCACTCCTACGAGCAGTACTTC	CASSSLGLHSYEQYF
.	TRBJ2-3	TRBV5-1	.	TGCGCCAGCAGCTCCCCACTAGCCCGCACAGATACGCAGTATTTT	CASSSPLARTDTQYF
few	TRBJ2-7	TRBV30	TRBD1	TGTGCCTGGAGTGTCCCCGGGACAGGGGCGGCCTACGAGCAGTACTTC	CAWSVPGTGAAYEQYF
.	TRBJ1-6	TRBV4-1	.	TGCGCCAGCAGCCAAGATGGGAGGAGGTCCTCCTATAATTCACCCCTCCACTTT	CASSQDGRRSSYNSPLHF
once	TRBJ2-7	TRBV4-2	TRBD1	TGTGCCAGCAGCCAATCGGGGGACAGGCTCTACGAGCAGTACTTC	CASSQSGDRLYEQYF
once	TRBJ1-1	TRBV4-3	.	TGCGCCAGCAGCCAAGGGACAGTACCTGAAGCTTTCTTT	CASSQGTVPEAFF
.	TRBJ2-7	TRBV15	TRBD1	TGTGCCACCAGCAGAGGACAGGGCCTAGACGAGCAGTACTTC	CATSRGQGLDEQYF
.	TRBJ2-7	TRBV7-2	TRBD2	TGTGCCAGCAGCGGGAGGACTAGCGGCTCCTACGAGCAGTACTTC	CASSGRTSGSYEQYF